The present T cell receptor (beta chain) was sequenced within a study of beta chain features in type 1 diabetes. Study findings and constraints: It was not settled here whether HLA type affects TCRB rearrangement. A greater similarity of naive, central memory and Treg TCRB repertoires was seen among patients than among healthy donors. Researchers report that Type 1 diabetes patients had moderately but significantly shorter TCRB CDR3s across all four CD4+ subsets.

To note about this clone: What it binds is unknown.

After removal of 1 base from V and 4 bases from J, the junction contained 8 bases not matched to a gene. The germline V gene has CDR1 SGHTA and CDR2 FQGNSA. The CDR3 totals 17 residues. cDNA synthesis used the whole RNA isolate, giving expressed TCRB sequences. The method was immunoSEQ multiplex PCR; TCRdb's version includes in-frame clones alone and lacks a portion of them. The sample has 860,000 or so clones, about 17% seen once. This TCR came from a woman younger than 30 in good health. Sequenced material: naive CD4+ T cells from blood. This chain uses TRBV7-2 with TRBJ2-2; 8 positions agree with TRBD1. CDR3: CASSLGQGALRTGELFF. The CDR3 DNA is TGTGCCAGCAGCTTAGGGCAGGGGGCATTGCGCACCGGGGAGCTGTTTTTT.